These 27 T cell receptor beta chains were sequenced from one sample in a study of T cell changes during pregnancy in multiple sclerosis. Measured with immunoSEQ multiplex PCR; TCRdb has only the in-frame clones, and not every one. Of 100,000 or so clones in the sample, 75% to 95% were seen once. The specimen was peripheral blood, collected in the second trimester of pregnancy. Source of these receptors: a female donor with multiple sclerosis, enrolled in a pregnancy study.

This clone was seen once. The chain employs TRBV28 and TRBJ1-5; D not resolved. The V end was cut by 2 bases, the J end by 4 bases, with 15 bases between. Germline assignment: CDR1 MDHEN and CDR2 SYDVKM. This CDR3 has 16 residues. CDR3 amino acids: CASSLSPIGSNQPQHF. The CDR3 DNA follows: TGTGCCAGCAGTTTAAGCCCCATCGGGTCGAATCAGCCCCAGCATTTT.

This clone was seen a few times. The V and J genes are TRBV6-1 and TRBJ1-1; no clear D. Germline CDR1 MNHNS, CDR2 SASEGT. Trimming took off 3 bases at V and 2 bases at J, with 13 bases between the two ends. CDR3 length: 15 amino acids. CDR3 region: CASSDDWGVNTEAFF. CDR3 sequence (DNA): TGTGCCAGCAGTGACGATTGGGGAGTCAACACTGAAGCTTTCTTT.

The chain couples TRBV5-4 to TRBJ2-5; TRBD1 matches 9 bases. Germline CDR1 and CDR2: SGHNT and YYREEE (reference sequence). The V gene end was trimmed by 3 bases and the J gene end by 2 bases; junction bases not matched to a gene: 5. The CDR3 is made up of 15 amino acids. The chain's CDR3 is CASSSGTGFQETQYF. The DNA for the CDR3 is TGTGCCAGCAGCTCCGGGACAGGGTTTCAAGAGACCCAGTACTTC.

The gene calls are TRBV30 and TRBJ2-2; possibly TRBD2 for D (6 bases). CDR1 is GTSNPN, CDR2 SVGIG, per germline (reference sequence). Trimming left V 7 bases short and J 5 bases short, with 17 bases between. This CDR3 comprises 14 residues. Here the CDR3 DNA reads TGTGCCTCCTTGGGGGGAGACTGGACCGGGGAGCTGTTTTTT. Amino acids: CASLGGDWTGELFF.

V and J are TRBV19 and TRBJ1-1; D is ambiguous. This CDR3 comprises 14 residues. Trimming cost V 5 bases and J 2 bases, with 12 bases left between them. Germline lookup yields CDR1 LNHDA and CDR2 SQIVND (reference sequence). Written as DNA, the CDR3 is TGTGCCAGTAGTTCCGAGGGAGAAAACACTGAAGCTTTCTTT. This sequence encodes CASSSEGENTEAFF.

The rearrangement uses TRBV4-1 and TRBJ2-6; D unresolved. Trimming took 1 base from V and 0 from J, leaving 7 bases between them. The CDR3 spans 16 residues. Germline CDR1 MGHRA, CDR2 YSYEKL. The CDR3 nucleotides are TGCGCCAGCAGCCAAGTCCGGAGCTCTGGGGCCAACGTCCTGACTTTC. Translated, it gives CASSQVRSSGANVLTF.

The CDR3 DNA follows: TGTGCCAGCAGCCACGATACAGGCGTCTCTGGAAACACCATATATTTT. Residues: CASSHDTGVSGNTIYF. This chain connects TRBV4-2 to TRBJ1-3; perhaps TRBD1 as D (5 bases). Trimming cost V 3 bases and J 0 bases, with 12 bases left between them. The CDR3 sequence is 16 residues long. Per germline, CDR1 LGHNA and CDR2 YNFKEQ.

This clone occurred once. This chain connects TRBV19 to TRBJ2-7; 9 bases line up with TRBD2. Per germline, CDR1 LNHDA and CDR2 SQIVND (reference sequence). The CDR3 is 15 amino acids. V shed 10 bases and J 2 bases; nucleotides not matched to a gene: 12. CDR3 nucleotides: TGTGCCACCCTAGGAGAGGCGGGAGGGACCTACGAGCAGTACTTC. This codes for CATLGEAGGTYEQYF. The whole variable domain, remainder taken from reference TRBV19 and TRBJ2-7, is DGGITQSPKYLFRKEGQNVTLSCEQNLNHDAMYWYRQDPGQGLRLIYYSQIVNDFQKGDIAEGYSVSREKKESFPLTVTSAQKNPTAFYLCATLGEAGGTYEQYFGPGTRLTVT.

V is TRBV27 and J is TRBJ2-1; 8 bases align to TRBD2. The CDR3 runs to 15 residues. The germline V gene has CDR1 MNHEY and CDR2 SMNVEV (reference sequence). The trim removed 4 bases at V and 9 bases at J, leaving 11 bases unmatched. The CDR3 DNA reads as TGTGCCAGCAGTTCACCGGGACTAGGTTCTGGTGAGCAGTTCTTC. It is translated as CASSSPGLGSGEQFF.

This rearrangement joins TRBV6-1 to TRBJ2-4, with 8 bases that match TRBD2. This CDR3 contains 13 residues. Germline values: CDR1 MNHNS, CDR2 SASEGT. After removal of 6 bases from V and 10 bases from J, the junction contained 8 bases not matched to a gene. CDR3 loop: CASSGGAIGIQYF. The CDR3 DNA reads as TGTGCCAGCAGCGGGGGGGCCATAGGGATTCAGTACTTC.

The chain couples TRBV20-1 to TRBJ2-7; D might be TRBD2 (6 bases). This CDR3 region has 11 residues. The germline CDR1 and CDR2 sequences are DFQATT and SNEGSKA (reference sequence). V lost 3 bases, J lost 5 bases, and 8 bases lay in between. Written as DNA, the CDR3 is TGCAGTGCTAGGGGAGGTAACGAGCAGTACTTC. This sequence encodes CSARGGNEQYF.

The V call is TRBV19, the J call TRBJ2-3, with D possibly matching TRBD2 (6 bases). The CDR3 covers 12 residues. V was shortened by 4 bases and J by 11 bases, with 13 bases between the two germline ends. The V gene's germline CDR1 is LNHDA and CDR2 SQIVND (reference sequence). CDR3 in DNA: TGTGCCAGTAGTACCCCGGGACTCCTGCAGTATTTT. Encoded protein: CASSTPGLLQYF.

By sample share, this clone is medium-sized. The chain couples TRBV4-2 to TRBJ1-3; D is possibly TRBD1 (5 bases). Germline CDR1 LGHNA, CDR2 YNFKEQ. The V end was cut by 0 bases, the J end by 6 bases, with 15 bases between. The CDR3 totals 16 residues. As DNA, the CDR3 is TGTGCCAGCAGCCAAGATTTTCAGGGAGGGGAAAACACCATATATTTT. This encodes CASSQDFQGGENTIYF.

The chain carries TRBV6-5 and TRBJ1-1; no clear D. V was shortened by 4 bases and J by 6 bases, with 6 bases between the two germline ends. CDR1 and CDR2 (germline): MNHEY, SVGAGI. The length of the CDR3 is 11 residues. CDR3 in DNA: TGTGCCAGCAGTTCCTTTGCTGAAGCTTTCTTT. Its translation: CASSSFAEAFF.

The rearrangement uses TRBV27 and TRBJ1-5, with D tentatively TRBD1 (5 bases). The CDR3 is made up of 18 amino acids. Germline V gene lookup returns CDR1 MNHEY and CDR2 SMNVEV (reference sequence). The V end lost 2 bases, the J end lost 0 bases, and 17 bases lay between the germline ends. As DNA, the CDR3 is TGTGCCAGCAGTTTACGTTCTTCCGGGGGGGATAGCAATCAGCCCCAGCATTTT. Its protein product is CASSLRSSGGDSNQPQHF.

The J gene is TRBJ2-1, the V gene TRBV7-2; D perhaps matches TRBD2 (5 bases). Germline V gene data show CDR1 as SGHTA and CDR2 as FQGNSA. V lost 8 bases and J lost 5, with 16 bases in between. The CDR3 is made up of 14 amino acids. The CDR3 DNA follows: TGTGCCAGCCGGACCGCGGGTACTAACAATGAGCAGTTCTTC. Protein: CASRTAGTNNEQFF.

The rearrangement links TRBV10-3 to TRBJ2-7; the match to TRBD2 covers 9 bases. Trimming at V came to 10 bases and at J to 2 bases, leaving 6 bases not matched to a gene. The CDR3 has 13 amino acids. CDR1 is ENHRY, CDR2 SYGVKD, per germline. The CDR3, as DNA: TGTGCCACTCTAGCGGGGTTTACCTACGAGCAGTACTTC. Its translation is CATLAGFTYEQYF.

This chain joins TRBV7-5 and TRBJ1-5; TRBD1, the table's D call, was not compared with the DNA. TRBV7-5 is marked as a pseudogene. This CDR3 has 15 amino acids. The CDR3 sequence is CARSPGQGASQPQHF. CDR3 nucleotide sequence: TGTGCCAGAAGCCCAGGACAGGGGGCGAGTCAGCCCCAGCATTTT.

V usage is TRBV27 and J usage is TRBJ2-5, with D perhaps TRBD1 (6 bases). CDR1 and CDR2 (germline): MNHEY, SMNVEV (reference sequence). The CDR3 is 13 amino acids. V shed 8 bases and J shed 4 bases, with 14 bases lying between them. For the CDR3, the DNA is TGTGCCAGCCGAGGACAGTGGAGAGAGACCCAGTACTTC. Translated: CASRGQWRETQYF.

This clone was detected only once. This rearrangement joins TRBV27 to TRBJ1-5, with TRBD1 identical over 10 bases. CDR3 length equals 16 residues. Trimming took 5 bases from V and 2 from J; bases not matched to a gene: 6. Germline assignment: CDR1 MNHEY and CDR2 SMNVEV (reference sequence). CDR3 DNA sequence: TGTGCCAGCAGTCCCTATGGACAGGGGGGCAATCAGCCCCAGCATTTT. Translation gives CASSPYGQGGNQPQHF.

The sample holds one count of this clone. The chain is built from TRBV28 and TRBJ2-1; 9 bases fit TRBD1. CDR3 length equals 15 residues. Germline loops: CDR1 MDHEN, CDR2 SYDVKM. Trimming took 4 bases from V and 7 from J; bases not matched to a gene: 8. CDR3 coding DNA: TGTGCCAGCAGTTCACCGTCCGGACAGGGGAATGAGCAGTTCTTC. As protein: CASSSPSGQGNEQFF. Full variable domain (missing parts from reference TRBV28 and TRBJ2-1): DVKVTQSSRYLVKRTGEKVFLECVQDMDHENMFWYRQDPGLGLRLIYFSYDVKMKEKGDIPEGYSVSREKKERFSLILESASTNQTSMYLCASSSPSGQGNEQFFGPGTRLTVL.

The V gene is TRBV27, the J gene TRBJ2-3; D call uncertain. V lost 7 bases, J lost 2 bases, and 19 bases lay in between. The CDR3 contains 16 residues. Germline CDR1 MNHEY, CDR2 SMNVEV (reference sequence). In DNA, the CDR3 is TGTGCCAGCACTCCTCGGCTCGTTAGACTCACAGATACGCAGTATTTT. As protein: CASTPRLVRLTDTQYF.

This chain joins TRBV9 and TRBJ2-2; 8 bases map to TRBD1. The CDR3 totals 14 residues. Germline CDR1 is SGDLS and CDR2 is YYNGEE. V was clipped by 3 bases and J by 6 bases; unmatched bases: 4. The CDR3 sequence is CASSARDRSGELFF. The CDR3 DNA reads TGTGCCAGCAGCGCTAGGGACAGGTCCGGGGAGCTGTTTTTT.

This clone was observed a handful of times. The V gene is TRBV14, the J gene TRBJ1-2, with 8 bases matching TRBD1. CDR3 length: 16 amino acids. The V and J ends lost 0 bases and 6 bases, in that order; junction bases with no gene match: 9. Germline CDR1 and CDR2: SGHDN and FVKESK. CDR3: CASSQDWQGAVNGYTF. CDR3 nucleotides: TGTGCCAGCAGCCAAGATTGGCAGGGGGCGGTAAATGGCTACACCTTC.

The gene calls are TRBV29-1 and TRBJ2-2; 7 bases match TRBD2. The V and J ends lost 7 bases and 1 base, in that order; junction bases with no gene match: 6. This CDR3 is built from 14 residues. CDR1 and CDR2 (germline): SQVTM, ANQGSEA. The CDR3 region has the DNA TGCAGCGGGACCACGGGGGGGAACACCGGGGAGCTGTTTTTT. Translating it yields CSGTTGGNTGELFF.

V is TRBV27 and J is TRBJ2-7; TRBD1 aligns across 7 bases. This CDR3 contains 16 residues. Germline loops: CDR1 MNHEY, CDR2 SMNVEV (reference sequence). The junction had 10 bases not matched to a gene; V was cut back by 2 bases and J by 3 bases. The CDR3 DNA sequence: TGTGCCAGCAGTTTAGGGACGGGACAGAACCGCTACGAGCAGTACTTC. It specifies CASSLGTGQNRYEQYF.

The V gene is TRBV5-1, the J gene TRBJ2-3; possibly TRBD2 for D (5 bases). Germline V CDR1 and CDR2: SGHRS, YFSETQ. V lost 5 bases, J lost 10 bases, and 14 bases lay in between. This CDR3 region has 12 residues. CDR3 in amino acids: CASSSPPGAQYF. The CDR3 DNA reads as TGCGCCAGCAGTTCCCCCCCCGGGGCGCAGTATTTT.